One sample yielded the 10 T cell receptor beta chains listed below, sequenced in a study of blood T cell repertoires in COVID-19. Produced via immunoSEQ multiplex PCR; TCRdb's table is partial and in-frame only. Among roughly 300,000 clones listed, over 75% were seen once. Sequences were obtained from PBMCs or T cells enriched from blood (not recorded which). Receptors were obtained from a woman younger than 45 who had recovered from COVID-19.

The chain combines TRBV19 with TRBJ2-5; tentatively, D is TRBD2 (6 bases). Per the germline V gene, CDR1 is LNHDA and CDR2 is SQIVND (reference sequence). With 5 bases removed from V and 10 bases from J, the gap between germline ends came to 20 bases. This CDR3 comprises 14 residues. The CDR3 DNA sequence: TGTGCCAGTAGTCCCGGCGGAGGGGTGGTGGACCAGTACTTC. This sequence encodes CASSPGGGVVDQYF.

The chain combines TRBV3-1 (or the pseudogene TRBV3-2) with TRBJ2-1; 11 nucleotides match TRBD1. This CDR3 is 15 amino acids long. V trimming: 6 bases; J trimming: 7 bases; junction bases outside the gene matches: 8. Germline values: CDR1 LGHDT, CDR2 YNNKEL (reference sequence). CDR3 in DNA: TGTGCCAGCAGTCACCGGGACAGGGGGTGGAATGAGCAGTTCTTC. Its translation: CASSHRDRGWNEQFF.

The chain uses TRBV10-1 and TRBJ2-7, with 10 bases that match TRBD1. Germline V gene data show CDR1 as WNHNN and CDR2 as SYGVQD (reference sequence). The CDR3 consists of 14 residues. With 6 bases clipped from V and 8 bases from J, the junction kept 10 bases outside the gene matches. The DNA for the CDR3 is TGCGCCAGCAGCGCCGGGACAGGGGCTGTTCAGCAGTACTTC. It is translated as CASSAGTGAVQQYF.

This chain joins TRBV6-5 and TRBJ1-1; 7 positions match TRBD1. The CDR3 is 14 residues long. Germline V gene data show CDR1 as MNHEY and CDR2 as SVGAGI. Trimming took 9 bases from V and 1 from J; bases not matched to a gene: 8. The CDR3 region has the DNA TGTGCCAGTCACAGGGGCCCTGGGAACACTGAAGCTTTCTTT. Amino acids: CASHRGPGNTEAFF.

The V and J genes are TRBV19 and TRBJ1-5, with D maybe TRBD1 (5 bases). This CDR3 is built from 13 residues. The V gene's germline CDR1 is LNHDA and CDR2 SQIVND (reference sequence). The germline V and J ends were trimmed by 5 bases and 5 bases, with 10 bases remaining between them. CDR3 DNA: TGTGCCAGTAGTCAAACGGGGGATCAGCCCCAGCATTTT. It yields the protein CASSQTGDQPQHF.

The V call is TRBV7-6, the J call TRBJ2-7; possible D gene TRBD2, 5 bases. Germline CDR1 reads SGHVS; CDR2 reads FNYEAQ. The CDR3 covers 16 residues. Trimming pared 1 base from V and 2 bases from J, leaving 15 bases between. CDR3 DNA: TGTGCCAGCAGCTTAGTTAACGGACTCGTGACCTACGAGCAGTACTTC. Its protein is CASSLVNGLVTYEQYF.

CDR3: CASSGGGQPQHF. CDR3 DNA: TGTGCCAGTAGTGGGGGCGGACAGCCCCAGCATTTT. The rearrangement links TRBV19 to TRBJ1-5; D may be TRBD1 (6 bases). CDR1 LNHDA and CDR2 SQIVND come from the germline V gene (reference sequence). The V end was cut by 5 bases, the J end by 7 bases, with 9 bases between. This CDR3 is 12 amino acids long.

The chain recombines TRBV18 with TRBJ2-7; D uncertain. This CDR3 has 14 residues. CDR1 and CDR2 (germline): KGHSH, LQKENI. V lost 2 bases, J lost 6 bases, and 14 bases lay in between. CDR3 amino acids: CASSPARDSPEQYF. The CDR3 DNA is TGTGCCAGCTCACCAGCCCGAGACTCCCCCGAGCAGTACTTC.

The chain employs TRBV27 and TRBJ2-6; D unresolved. This CDR3 contains 14 residues. V lost 5 bases and J lost 2, with 7 bases in between. The germline CDR1 and CDR2 sequences are MNHEY and SMNVEV (reference sequence). The CDR3 region is CASSVAAGANVLTF. As DNA, the CDR3 is TGTGCCAGCAGTGTGGCGGCTGGGGCCAACGTCCTGACTTTC.

The chain uses TRBV6-1 and TRBJ2-3; 8 bases fit TRBD2. The CDR3 is 18 residues long. Germline CDR1 reads MNHNS; CDR2 reads SASEGT. Unmatched junction bases numbered 14, after V lost 4 bases and J lost 2 bases. This chain's CDR3 is CASSGYSGGRESTDTQYF. CDR3 in DNA: TGTGCCAGCAGTGGGTATTCGGGGGGGAGAGAGTCCACAGATACGCAGTATTTT.